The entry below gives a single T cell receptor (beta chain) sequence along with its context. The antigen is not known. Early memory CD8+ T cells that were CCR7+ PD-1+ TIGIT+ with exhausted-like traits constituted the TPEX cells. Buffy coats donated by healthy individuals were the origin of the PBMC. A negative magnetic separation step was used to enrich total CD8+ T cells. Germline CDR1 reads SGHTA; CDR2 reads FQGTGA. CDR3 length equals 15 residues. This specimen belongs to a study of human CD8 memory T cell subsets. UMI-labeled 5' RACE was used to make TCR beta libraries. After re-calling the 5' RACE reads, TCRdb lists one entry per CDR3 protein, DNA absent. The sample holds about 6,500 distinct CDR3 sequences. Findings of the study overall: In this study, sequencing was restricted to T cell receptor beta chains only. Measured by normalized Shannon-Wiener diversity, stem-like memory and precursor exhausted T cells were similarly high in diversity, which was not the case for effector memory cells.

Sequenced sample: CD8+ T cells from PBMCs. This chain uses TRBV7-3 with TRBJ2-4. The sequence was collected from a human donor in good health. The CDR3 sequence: CASSLDGSSYNIQYF.